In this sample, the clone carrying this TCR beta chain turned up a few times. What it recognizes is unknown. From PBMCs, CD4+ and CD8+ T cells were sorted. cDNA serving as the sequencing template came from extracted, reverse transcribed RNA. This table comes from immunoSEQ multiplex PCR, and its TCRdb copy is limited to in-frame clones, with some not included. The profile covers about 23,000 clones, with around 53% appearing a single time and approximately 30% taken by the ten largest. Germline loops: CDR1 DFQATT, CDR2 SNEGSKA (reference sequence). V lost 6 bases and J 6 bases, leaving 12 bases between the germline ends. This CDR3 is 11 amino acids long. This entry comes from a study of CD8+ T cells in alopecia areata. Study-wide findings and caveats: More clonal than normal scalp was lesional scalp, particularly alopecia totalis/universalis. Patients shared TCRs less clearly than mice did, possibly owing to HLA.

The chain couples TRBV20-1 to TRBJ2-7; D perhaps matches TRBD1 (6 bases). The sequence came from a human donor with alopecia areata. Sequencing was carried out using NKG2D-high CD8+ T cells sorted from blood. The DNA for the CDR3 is TGCAGTGCCCAAGACAGGCCCGAGCAGTACTTC. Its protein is CSAQDRPEQYF.